This T cell receptor (beta chain) stems from a study of blood T cell repertoires in COVID-19. Participants reported their clinical history, and cohort assignment relied on those reports. Assay: immunoSEQ multiplex PCR; the TCRdb copy retains only in-frame clones and omits some. Of over 200,000 clones in the sample, roughly four fifths were seen once. J gave up 2 bases and V 8 bases, and 5 bases lay outside the gene matches. This CDR3 spans 13 amino acids. Germline assignment: CDR1 MGHDK and CDR2 SYGVNS. Sequenced input: PBMCs or T cells enriched from blood (not recorded which). The clonotype comes from a man in his forties or fifties who had recovered from COVID-19. V gene TRBV25-1 combines with J gene TRBJ2-7; TRBD1 aligns across 8 bases. The CDR3 sequence: CASRRQGPYEQYF. The CDR3, as DNA: TGTGCCAGCCGAAGACAGGGGCCCTACGAGCAGTACTTC.